This T cell receptor (beta chain) was sequenced for a study of blood T cell repertoires in COVID-19. Study as a whole: T cells, B-cell-depleted T cells, or PBMCs supplied cDNA or gDNA.

Regarding this clone: One junction end does not reproduce the germline sequence, and a read error may be involved.

The authors' processing: How many nucleated cells were present was estimated from reference gene primer amplification. The assay was immunoSEQ multiplex PCR, and TCRdb's table has in-frame clones only and misses some. That table furnishes V, J and clone size, whereas the DNA furnished D and trimming. The sample includes under 300,000 clones, 65% to 85% of them seen just once. The germline CDR1 and CDR2 sequences are MNHEY and SVGEGT. There are 16 residues in the CDR3. The receptor was isolated from a woman aged 35 to 49 with active or convalescent COVID-19. The chain combines TRBV6-2 or TRBV6-3 with TRBJ2-1, with D possibly matching TRBD2 (5 bases). The specimen sequenced was peripheral blood. The CDR3 region is CASSHGPGFTYNKQFF. CDR3 sequence (DNA): TGTGCCAGCAGCCACGGGCCGGGGTTTACCTACAATAAGCAGTTCTTC.